These T cell receptor beta chains were read from a single sample in a study of PD-1 blockade in classical Hodgkin lymphoma. TCRdb's copy holds only in-frame clones and misses some; the assay was immunoSEQ multiplex PCR. The table shows around 60,000 clones, with around nine tenths occurring only once. The material was peripheral blood mononuclear cells (PBMCs), obtained before the fourth cycle of nivolumab. The source of these receptors is a human donor with classical Hodgkin lymphoma. The conserved cysteine and the conserved F or W are not part of the CDR3 here.

len	j_gene	v_gene	CDR3aa
11	TRBJ2-6	TRBV19	ASSPTGANVLT
14	TRBJ1-2	TRBV11-2	ASSVPSGRANYGYT
11	TRBJ2-7	TRBV28	ASKSLKPYEQY
15	TRBJ2-3	TRBV7-9	ASSLESSGGARDTQY
12	TRBJ2-5	TRBV7-9	ASTASTEQETQY
15	TRBJ2-7	TRBV18	ASSPGLEDRGIREQY
13	TRBJ1-6	TRBV5-4	ASREGQSFNSPLH
12	TRBJ1-5	TRBV30	AWSARRGAGPQH
12	TRBJ2-7	TRBV7-9	ASSLLEGSYEQY
16	TRBJ2-5	TRBV9	ASSVAMRGDNSEETQY